Listed below are T cell receptor beta chains from one sample, sequenced in a study of CD8 T cells in ankylosing spondylitis. TCRdb re-analysed the 5' RACE reads in MiXCR, keeping a single row per CDR3 protein. The sample contains approximately 150,000 distinct CDR3 sequences, about a sixth of which appear only once. Sequencing used blood, either unsorted or a sorted T cell fraction (not recorded which). All receptors derive from a male donor with ankylosing spondylitis. CDR3s include the opening cysteine and the closing phenylalanine or tryptophan. Each record gives: V gene, clone size, D gene, J gene, CDR3 DNA, CDR3 protein. The D gene is left open where the match is weak. Size values are once, few and many counts, or a class for expanded clones, and some rows have none.

v_call: TRBV27; clone_size: few; d_call: NA; j_call: TRBJ2-1; cdr3_nt: TGTGCCAGCGGCGGGCGCCGCTCCTACAATGAGCAGTTCTTC; cdr3_aa: CASGGRRSYNEQFF
v_call: TRBV7-9; clone_size: few; d_call: TRBD2; j_call: TRBJ2-3; cdr3_nt: TGTGCCAGCAGCCCCGAGCGTCCGGGAGGGCCGGGTGATACGCAGTATTTT; cdr3_aa: CASSPERPGGPGDTQYF
v_call: TRBV5-1; clone_size: many; d_call: NA; j_call: TRBJ1-2; cdr3_nt: TGCGCCAGCAGGGCGAAGGACTATGGCTACACCTTC; cdr3_aa: CASRAKDYGYTF
v_call: TRBV29-1; clone_size: many; d_call: NA; j_call: TRBJ2-7; cdr3_nt: TGCAGCGTTGAAAGGGCAGGGAAAACCTACGAGCAGTACTTC; cdr3_aa: CSVERAGKTYEQYF
v_call: TRBV3-1; clone_size: NA; d_call: NA; j_call: TRBJ1-2; cdr3_nt: TGTGCCAGCAGCCAAGACCCCCGGACGGAGCTCAACTATGGCTACACCTTC; cdr3_aa: CASSQDPRTELNYGYTF
v_call: TRBV27; clone_size: NA; d_call: TRBD2; j_call: TRBJ2-7; cdr3_nt: TGTGCCAGCAGTTTTGGTCACCCGGGGACTAGCGGGAGCTACGAGCAGTACTTC; cdr3_aa: CASSFGHPGTSGSYEQYF
v_call: TRBV6-2/TRBV6-3; clone_size: few; d_call: NA; j_call: TRBJ1-1; cdr3_nt: TGTGCCAGCAGTTACCCGACAGTGGAGAACACTGAAGCTTTCTTT; cdr3_aa: CASSYPTVENTEAFF
v_call: TRBV29-1; clone_size: many; d_call: NA; j_call: TRBJ1-3; cdr3_nt: TGCAGCGTTGTAATGGGAGACTCTGGAAACACCATATATTTT; cdr3_aa: CSVVMGDSGNTIYF
v_call: TRBV7-3; clone_size: NA; d_call: NA; j_call: TRBJ2-1; cdr3_nt: TGTGCCAGCAGCTTAGAGGACCTCAATGAGCAGTTCTTC; cdr3_aa: CASSLEDLNEQFF
v_call: TRBV10-3; clone_size: many; d_call: TRBD1; j_call: TRBJ2-7; cdr3_nt: TGTGCCATCAGTGAGGACAGGGGGCTCGGCTCCTACGAGCAGTACTTC; cdr3_aa: CAISEDRGLGSYEQYF
v_call: TRBV12-3/TRBV12-4; clone_size: NA; d_call: NA; j_call: TRBJ1-1; cdr3_nt: TGTGCCAGCAGTTTCGGGGGAGGTACTGAAGCTTTCTTT; cdr3_aa: CASSFGGGTEAFF
v_call: TRBV28; clone_size: few; d_call: TRBD1; j_call: TRBJ2-2; cdr3_nt: TGTGCCAGCGAAGGGGGCCACCAAGGGGACACCGGGGAGCTGTTTTTT; cdr3_aa: CASEGGHQGDTGELFF
v_call: TRBV2; clone_size: NA; d_call: NA; j_call: TRBJ2-2; cdr3_nt: TGTGCCAGCACCGGACAAACCGGGGAGCTGTTTTTT; cdr3_aa: CASTGQTGELFF
v_call: TRBV6-5; clone_size: NA; d_call: NA; j_call: TRBJ2-1; cdr3_nt: TGTGCCAGCAGTTACGGGGCGGGAAGTTCCTACAATGAGCAGTTCTTC; cdr3_aa: CASSYGAGSSYNEQFF
v_call: TRBV14; clone_size: few; d_call: NA; j_call: TRBJ2-7; cdr3_nt: TGTGCCAGCAGCCCTACTGGGGTAGGGGAGCAGTACTTC; cdr3_aa: CASSPTGVGEQYF
v_call: TRBV27; clone_size: few; d_call: TRBD2; j_call: TRBJ2-7; cdr3_nt: TGTGCCAGCAGTGGACTAGCGGGAGCCCTCGAGCAGTACTTC; cdr3_aa: CASSGLAGALEQYF
v_call: TRBV5-1; clone_size: few; d_call: TRBD1; j_call: TRBJ2-2; cdr3_nt: TGCGCCAGCGGCCAGCCAACGCGGACAGGTGATGGGGGGAACACCGGGGAGCTGTTTTTT; cdr3_aa: CASGQPTRTGDGGNTGELFF
v_call: TRBV28; clone_size: NA; d_call: NA; j_call: TRBJ2-1; cdr3_nt: TGTGCCAGCAGCCGCCTTACGTTTGCGCTTGAGCAGTTCTTC; cdr3_aa: CASSRLTFALEQFF
v_call: TRBV7-6; clone_size: NA; d_call: TRBD1; j_call: TRBJ2-6; cdr3_nt: TGTGCCAGCAGCCCCCGGGACAGTATCTCTGGGGCCAACGTCCTGACTTTC; cdr3_aa: CASSPRDSISGANVLTF
v_call: TRBV9; clone_size: few; d_call: TRBD1; j_call: TRBJ1-2; cdr3_nt: TGTGCCAGCAGCGACGGACAGGGATGGTATGGCTACACCTTC; cdr3_aa: CASSDGQGWYGYTF
v_call: TRBV4-1; clone_size: few; d_call: NA; j_call: TRBJ1-1; cdr3_nt: TGCGCCAGCAGAACGCCCGCCGGGGTGAACACTGAAGCTTTCTTT; cdr3_aa: CASRTPAGVNTEAFF
v_call: TRBV28; clone_size: few; d_call: TRBD1; j_call: TRBJ2-2; cdr3_nt: TGTGCCAGCAGTTTAGGTCAGGGGGACACCGGGGAGCTGTTTTTT; cdr3_aa: CASSLGQGDTGELFF
v_call: TRBV5-1; clone_size: NA; d_call: TRBD2; j_call: TRBJ2-5; cdr3_nt: TGCGCCAGCAGCCCCTTCTTAGCGGGACCCCAAGAGACCCAGTACTTC; cdr3_aa: CASSPFLAGPQETQYF
v_call: TRBV6-1; clone_size: few; d_call: TRBD2; j_call: TRBJ2-5; cdr3_nt: TGTGCCAGCAGCCTTCTCAGGACTAGCGGGAGGAGGCAAGAGACCCAGTACTTC; cdr3_aa: CASSLLRTSGRRQETQYF
v_call: TRBV9; clone_size: few; d_call: NA; j_call: TRBJ2-7; cdr3_nt: TGTGCCAGCATCCCAGGGGAGGACAGTTTGTACTTC; cdr3_aa: CASIPGEDSLYF
v_call: TRBV7-8; clone_size: NA; d_call: TRBD2; j_call: TRBJ2-1; cdr3_nt: TGTGCCAGCAGCAAACGACTAGCCTCCTACAATGAGCAGTTCTTC; cdr3_aa: CASSKRLASYNEQFF
v_call: TRBV9; clone_size: NA; d_call: NA; j_call: TRBJ2-1; cdr3_nt: TGTGCCAGCAGCCCGCGGGACGGTAGCGGAGCCTACAATGAGCAGTTCTTC; cdr3_aa: CASSPRDGSGAYNEQFF
v_call: TRBV12-3/TRBV12-4; clone_size: NA; d_call: TRBD2; j_call: TRBJ2-7; cdr3_nt: TGTGCCAGCAGTTTACTAGCGGGAGAATGGTACGAGCAGTACTTC; cdr3_aa: CASSLLAGEWYEQYF
v_call: TRBV4-1; clone_size: NA; d_call: TRBD2; j_call: TRBJ2-3; cdr3_nt: TGCGCCAGCAGCCAACTAGCGGGAGGGCCGGATACGCAGTATTTT; cdr3_aa: CASSQLAGGPDTQYF
v_call: TRBV7-9; clone_size: few; d_call: TRBD1; j_call: TRBJ2-5; cdr3_nt: TGTGCCAGCAGGCTAGCGACAGGGGGCTTTCAAGAGACCCAGTACTTC; cdr3_aa: CASRLATGGFQETQYF
v_call: TRBV5-1; clone_size: many; d_call: NA; j_call: TRBJ2-7; cdr3_nt: TGCGCCAGCAGCTACCTCACCGGGTCTACCTACGAGCAGTACTTC; cdr3_aa: CASSYLTGSTYEQYF
v_call: TRBV6-5; clone_size: few; d_call: NA; j_call: TRBJ1-1; cdr3_nt: TGTGCCAGCAGTTACGTTGGGACAGCTTTCTTT; cdr3_aa: CASSYVGTAFF
v_call: TRBV25-1; clone_size: few; d_call: TRBD1; j_call: TRBJ2-7; cdr3_nt: TGTGCCAGCAGTTGGGGACAGGGTTCCTACGAGCAGTACTTC; cdr3_aa: CASSWGQGSYEQYF
v_call: TRBV9; clone_size: few; d_call: NA; j_call: TRBJ2-7; cdr3_nt: TGTGCCAGCAGCCTGAGAAGGGAGGATGGCGAGCAGTACTTC; cdr3_aa: CASSLRREDGEQYF
v_call: TRBV6-5; clone_size: few; d_call: NA; j_call: TRBJ2-7; cdr3_nt: TGTGCCAGCAGTTATTTGGGCGCATCCGAGCAGTACTTC; cdr3_aa: CASSYLGASEQYF
v_call: TRBV25-1; clone_size: NA; d_call: NA; j_call: TRBJ2-2; cdr3_nt: TGTGCCAGCAGTCGCCCACCCGGGGAGCTGTTTTTT; cdr3_aa: CASSRPPGELFF
v_call: TRBV20-1; clone_size: few; d_call: TRBD2; j_call: TRBJ2-7; cdr3_nt: TGCAGTGCTAGGGGGCTAGCGGGAGTATCGCCCGTCTACGAGCAGTACTTC; cdr3_aa: CSARGLAGVSPVYEQYF
v_call: TRBV2; clone_size: NA; d_call: TRBD1; j_call: TRBJ1-4; cdr3_nt: TGTGCCAGCAGTGAACGGGACAGGTCTTACCTGGATGAAAAACTGTTTTTT; cdr3_aa: CASSERDRSYLDEKLFF
v_call: TRBV20-1; clone_size: NA; d_call: NA; j_call: TRBJ2-7; cdr3_nt: TGCAGTGCTAGAGTACGGAGCCCCTACGAGCAGTACTTC; cdr3_aa: CSARVRSPYEQYF
v_call: TRBV27; clone_size: NA; d_call: NA; j_call: TRBJ2-1; cdr3_nt: TGTGCCAGCGTCGGGACGCTCAATGAGCAGTTCTTC; cdr3_aa: CASVGTLNEQFF
v_call: TRBV10-3; clone_size: many; d_call: NA; j_call: TRBJ2-7; cdr3_nt: TGTGCCATCAAAAGGGACAACTTAATCGACGAGCAGTACTTC; cdr3_aa: CAIKRDNLIDEQYF
v_call: TRBV6-5; clone_size: NA; d_call: NA; j_call: TRBJ2-7; cdr3_nt: TGTGCCAGCAGTTCTGAGAACGAGCAGTACTTC; cdr3_aa: CASSSENEQYF
v_call: TRBV28; clone_size: NA; d_call: TRBD2; j_call: TRBJ2-3; cdr3_nt: TGTGCCAGCAGGGGAACTAGCGGGAGTAAGAATACGCAGTATTTT; cdr3_aa: CASRGTSGSKNTQYF